This entry concerns a single T cell receptor beta chain. V gave up 5 bases and J gave up 6 bases, with 7 bases separating them. Germline CDR1 reads LGHDT; CDR2 reads YNNKEL (reference sequence). The CDR3 sequence is 12 residues long. This sample was taken from a study of T cell responses to AZD1222 COVID-19 vaccine. Produced via immunoSEQ multiplex PCR; TCRdb's table is partial and in-frame only. The sample lists approximately 190,000 clones, about 92% seen once, with 1% to 1.5% in the top ten. The rearrangement links TRBV3-1 (or the pseudogene TRBV3-2) to TRBJ1-4; D might be TRBD1 (5 bases). The sequenced sample was peripheral blood, obtained on day 0 of AZD1222 vaccination. This receptor was obtained from an adult in good health. In DNA, the CDR3 is TGTGCCAGCAGCTTGACAGATGAAAAACTGTTTTTT. This sequence encodes CASSLTDEKLFF.